A selection of T cell receptor beta chains follows, all from one sample in a study of cytomegalovirus exposure and HLA in healthy donors. The assay was immunoSEQ multiplex PCR, and TCRdb's table has in-frame clones only and misses some. The data show some 160,000 clones, nearly 85% seen once. Sequenced: PBMCs. The source is a male donor in good health and CMV-seronegative. Both conserved end residues are part of each CDR3. D genes are given only for firm matches. The size field is filled for only some rows; it gives once, few, many or a size class.

15,TRBV9,.,once,TRBJ1-1,TGTGTCAGCAGCGTAGATCCGGGGTCGAACACTGAAGCTTTCTTT,CVSSVDPGSNTEAFF
16,TRBV9,.,few,TRBJ1-2,TGTGCCAGCAGCGTAGGGCAGGGCCAAGCTAACTATGGCTACACCTTC,CASSVGQGQANYGYTF
16,TRBV27,TRBD1,.,TRBJ1-5,TGTGCCAGCGGTCCGACAGGGGTAGGACCTAATCAGCCCCAGCATTTT,CASGPTGVGPNQPQHF
15,TRBV19,TRBD2,.,TRBJ2-1,TGTGCCAGTAGTCTCGGGGGGGCCCCCACCAATGAGCAGTTCTTC,CASSLGGAPTNEQFF
15,TRBV4-1,TRBD1,.,TRBJ2-7,TGCGCCAGCAGCTCCCGGGACAGGGGACCCTACGAGCAGTACTTC,CASSSRDRGPYEQYF
14,TRBV27,.,.,TRBJ1-5,TGTGCCAGCAGTTTATCGTGGAGAACGGAGCCCCAGCATTTT,CASSLSWRTEPQHF
13,TRBV6-5,.,few,TRBJ1-6,TGTGCCAGCAACGGACGGGATAGTTCACCCCTCCACTTT,CASNGRDSSPLHF
14,TRBV7-9,.,.,TRBJ1-4,TGTGCCAGCAGCCCAGTCAGGGTAAATGAAAAACTGTTTTTT,CASSPVRVNEKLFF
21,TRBV4-3,TRBD2,.,TRBJ2-6,TGCGCCAGCAGCCAAGAGGGACTAGCGGGAGGGCAAGGTCCTGGGGCCAACGTCCTGACTTTC,CASSQEGLAGGQGPGANVLTF
14,TRBV7-9,TRBD1,.,TRBJ2-7,TGTGCCAGCAGCCTTCCGGGACAGGTCTACGAGCAGTACTTC,CASSLPGQVYEQYF
15,TRBV6-5,TRBD1,.,TRBJ2-7,TGTGCCAGCAGATTTGACAGGGCGCCTCTCTACGAGCAGTACTTC,CASRFDRAPLYEQYF
15,TRBV5-1,TRBD1,.,TRBJ2-7,TGCGCCAGCAGCTTGGGGCAGGGGGCGTCCTACGAGCAGTACTTC,CASSLGQGASYEQYF
16,TRBV28,TRBD2,once,TRBJ2-1,TGTGCCAGCAGTTTATGGGGTAGCGGGGGGGCTGGTGAGCAGTTCTTC,CASSLWGSGGAGEQFF
15,TRBV6-1,TRBD1,.,TRBJ2-2,TGTGCCAGCAGTGAAGCTACAGGGGGTGCCGGGGAGCTGTTTTTT,CASSEATGGAGELFF
16,TRBV14,TRBD2,.,TRBJ2-5,TGTGCCAGCAGCCCCTATCGACTAGCGGGAATAGAGACCCAGTACTTC,CASSPYRLAGIETQYF
15,TRBV2,.,.,TRBJ1-2,TGTGCCAGCAGCCGACTAAGGGCAGGGGTCTATGGCTACACCTTC,CASSRLRAGVYGYTF
15,TRBV23-1,.,once,TRBJ2-3,TGCGCCAGCAGTCATAGGGGGTTCCTCACAGATACGCAGTATTTT,CASSHRGFLTDTQYF
14,TRBV11-2,.,few,TRBJ2-5,TGTGCCAGCAGCTTCCCCGGGGGGCTAGAGACCCAGTACTTC,CASSFPGGLETQYF
16,TRBV4-3,TRBD2,.,TRBJ2-2,TGCGCCAGCAGCCATCCCGGACTAGCATTCACCGGGGAGCTGTTTTTT,CASSHPGLAFTGELFF
16,TRBV2,.,.,TRBJ2-6,TGTGCCAGCACGACAGGACCCCCCTCTGGGGCCAACGTCCTGACTTTC,CASTTGPPSGANVLTF
15,TRBV7-9,TRBD2,.,TRBJ2-2,TGTGCCAGCAGCCAACTGGGGGGGAGGACCGGGGAGCTGTTTTTT,CASSQLGGRTGELFF
15,TRBV10-3,.,.,TRBJ2-2,TGTGCCATCAGTTTCTCGGGGTTAGGAACCGGGGAGCTGTTTTTT,CAISFSGLGTGELFF
13,TRBV7-9,.,.,TRBJ1-5,TGTGCCAGCAGCTTTCGGGGGAATCAGCCCCAGCATTTT,CASSFRGNQPQHF
15,TRBV19,.,few,TRBJ1-2,TGTGCCAGTAGTATAGATCCCGGGGACTCATATGGCTACACCTTC,CASSIDPGDSYGYTF
12,TRBV30,.,few,TRBJ1-4,TGTGCCGGGGGGACAACTAATGAAAAACTGTTTTTT,CAGGTTNEKLFF
14,TRBV25-1,.,.,TRBJ1-1,TGTGCCAGCAGTGAAGTTGCGACAGCCACTGAAGCTTTCTTT,CASSEVATATEAFF
15,TRBV28,TRBD1,few,TRBJ2-7,TGTGCCAGCACCACGGCCGGGACAGGGGGGTACGAGCAGTACTTC,CASTTAGTGGYEQYF
16,TRBV7-9,.,.,TRBJ1-4,TGTGCCAGCAGCTTAACGGGCGGGGGACTTAATGAAAAACTGTTTTTT,CASSLTGGGLNEKLFF
15,TRBV7-6,.,once,TRBJ2-3,TGTGCCAGCAGCTTGGCCCATGGACTGACAGATACGCAGTATTTT,CASSLAHGLTDTQYF
14,TRBV7-2,.,.,TRBJ1-1,TGTGCCAGCAGCTTCCCAGCGTCGAACACTGAAGCTTTCTTT,CASSFPASNTEAFF
13,TRBV28,.,.,TRBJ1-2,TGTGCCAGCAGCCCGCGAGGACTCGGGGGCTACACCTTC,CASSPRGLGGYTF
19,TRBV11-1,.,once,TRBJ2-3,TGTGCCAGCAGCCCAAGAGGTTCTGGCGGACAGCCCCACACAGATACGCAGTATTTT,CASSPRGSGGQPHTDTQYF
15,TRBV7-9,TRBD1,.,TRBJ2-7,TGTGCCAGCAGCTTTATGGGACAGGGCTCCTACGAGCAGTACTTC,CASSFMGQGSYEQYF
15,TRBV5-4,TRBD2,once,TRBJ2-5,TGTGCCAGCAGGAAGAGCGGGGGGGCCAAGGAGACCCAGTACTTC,CASRKSGGAKETQYF
15,TRBV7-2,TRBD1,.,TRBJ1-1,TGTGCCAGCAGCTTGGACAGGGTCCTGAACACTGAAGCTTTCTTT,CASSLDRVLNTEAFF
16,TRBV4-2,TRBD2,.,TRBJ2-1,TGTGCCAGCAGCCAAGAGCCGGCGGGAGCTAGCCATGAGCAGTTCTTC,CASSQEPAGASHEQFF
15,TRBV5-4,TRBD2,.,TRBJ2-3,TGTGCCAGCCGGTGGGCGGGAGAGAGGGGAGATACGCAGTATTTT,CASRWAGERGDTQYF
11,TRBV6-1,.,once,TRBJ2-5,TGTGCCAGCAGTCCCCTTCGGGAGCAGTACTTC,CASSPLREQYF
17,TRBV19,.,.,TRBJ1-1,TGTGCCAGTAGTATCTTTCTCGTGACAGGAAGGGGCACTGAAGCTTTCTTT,CASSIFLVTGRGTEAFF
16,TRBV7-2,.,.,TRBJ2-7,TGTGCCAGCAGCTTAGCAGGGGATAGCCGCTCCTACGAGCAGTACTTC,CASSLAGDSRSYEQYF
14,TRBV7-9,.,once,TRBJ2-1,TGTGCCAGCAGCTCGGTAGCGGCCTACAATGAGCAGTTCTTC,CASSSVAAYNEQFF
13,TRBV9,TRBD1,.,TRBJ1-1,TGTGCCAGCAGCGGAGATACAGGGGATGGAGCTTTCTTT,CASSGDTGDGAFF
14,TRBV28,.,.,TRBJ2-2,TGTGCCAGCAGTTACCCTAAGAACACCGGGGAGCTGTTTTTT,CASSYPKNTGELFF
19,TRBV19,.,.,TRBJ2-2,TGTGCCAGTAGTCCCACCAGCGCCAGGGCAAGTATCCCCCCTGGGGAGCTGTTTTTT,CASSPTSARASIPPGELFF
15,TRBV29-1,.,.,TRBJ1-3,TGCAGCGTTATCGTCGGACAGATTACTGGAAACACCATATATTTT,CSVIVGQITGNTIYF
14,TRBV5-1,.,.,TRBJ1-1,TGCGCCAGCAGCTTGGTACGGTCGAACACTGAAGCTTTCTTT,CASSLVRSNTEAFF
16,TRBV27,.,.,TRBJ2-1,TGTGCCAGCAGTTTTGACGGCGGAAGCTCCTACAATGAGCAGTTCTTC,CASSFDGGSSYNEQFF
18,TRBV5-3,TRBD1,.,TRBJ1-2,TGTGCCAGAAGACACTATACAATACGGGACAGCCTCAACTATGGCTACACCTTC,CARRHYTIRDSLNYGYTF
14,TRBV7-2,.,.,TRBJ2-7,TGTGCCAGCAGCTTAACGGGAAGCATATACGAGCAGTACTTC,CASSLTGSIYEQYF
16,TRBV7-6,TRBD1,.,TRBJ2-1,TGTGCCAGCAGCTTAGATGACAGGGGGCGCAACAATGAGCAGTTCTTC,CASSLDDRGRNNEQFF
15,TRBV14,TRBD2,once,TRBJ2-7,TGTGCCAGCAGCCAAGCGTCTAGCGGCACCTACGAGCAGTACTTC,CASSQASSGTYEQYF
14,TRBV28,TRBD1,.,TRBJ1-4,TGTGCCAGCAGTTTGGGGGACAGGGGTGAAAAACTGTTTTTT,CASSLGDRGEKLFF
14,TRBV7-8,.,.,TRBJ2-7,TGTGCCAGCACCTTACGGACAAAAACCTACGAGCAGTACTTC,CASTLRTKTYEQYF
20,TRBV5-1,TRBD2,.,TRBJ2-1,TGCGCCAGCAGCTTGGCCTATGGTAGCGGGAGAAGAGGCTCCTACAATGAGCAGTTCTTC,CASSLAYGSGRRGSYNEQFF
15,TRBV5-1,TRBD2,.,TRBJ2-1,TGCGCCAGCAGCTGGACTAGCGGGATAGGTAATGAGCAGTTCTTC,CASSWTSGIGNEQFF